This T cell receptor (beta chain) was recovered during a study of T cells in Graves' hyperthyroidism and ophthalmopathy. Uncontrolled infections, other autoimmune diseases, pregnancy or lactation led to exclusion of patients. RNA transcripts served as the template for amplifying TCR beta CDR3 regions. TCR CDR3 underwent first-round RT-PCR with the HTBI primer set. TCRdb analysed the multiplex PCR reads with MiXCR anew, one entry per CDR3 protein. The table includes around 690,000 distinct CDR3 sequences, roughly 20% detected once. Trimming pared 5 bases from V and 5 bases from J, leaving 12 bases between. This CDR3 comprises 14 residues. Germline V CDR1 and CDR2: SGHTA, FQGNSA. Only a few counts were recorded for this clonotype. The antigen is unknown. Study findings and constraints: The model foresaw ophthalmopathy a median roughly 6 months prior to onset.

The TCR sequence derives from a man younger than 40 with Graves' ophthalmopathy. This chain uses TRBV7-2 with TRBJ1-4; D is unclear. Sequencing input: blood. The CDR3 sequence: CASSLWTENEKLFF. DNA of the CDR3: TGTGCCAGCAGCCTGTGGACGGAAAATGAAAAACTGTTTTTT.